The 24 T cell receptor beta chains in this list originate from one sample, sequenced in a study of T-cell memory formation after mild COVID-19. TCRdb re-called the 5' RACE reads with MiXCR, one entry per CDR3 protein. The repertoire holds approximately 580,000 distinct CDR3 sequences, with roughly 21% as singletons. The sequenced sample was PBMCs or a T cell subset sorted from them (not recorded which). These receptors all come from an adult woman who had mild COVID-19 (a few samples of this study predate the infection). Cell type and time point are not known.

The sample holds a few counts of this clonotype. The V call is TRBV12-3 or TRBV12-4, the J call TRBJ2-1; perhaps D is TRBD1 or TRBD2 (5 bases each). The CDR3 consists of 15 residues. V was clipped by 3 bases and J by 2 bases, with 11 bases between them. DNA of the CDR3: TGTGCCAGCAGTTTCGGGGCAGGGACCTACAATGAGCAGTTCTTC. This translates into CASSFGAGTYNEQFF.

This sequence joins TRBV7-9 and TRBJ2-1, with D possibly called TRBD1 or TRBD2 (6 bases each). This CDR3 spans 16 amino acids. CDR1 is SEHNR and CDR2 is FQNEAQ in the germline V gene (reference sequence). V lost 5 bases and J lost 6, with 20 bases in between. The CDR3 protein is CASSAQGSGRSNEQFF. The CDR3, as DNA: TGTGCCAGCAGCGCCCAGGGGAGCGGGCGGTCCAATGAGCAGTTCTTC. The variable domain in full, completed from reference TRBV7-9 and TRBJ2-1, reads DTGVSQNPRHKITKRGQNVTFRCDPISEHNRLYWYRQTLGQGPEFLTYFQNEAQLEKSRLLSDRFSAERPKGSFSTLEIQRTEQGDSAMYLCASSAQGSGRSNEQFFGPGTRLTVL.

The rearrangement joins TRBV6-6 to TRBJ2-5, with D maybe TRBD1 (6 bases). Germline V gene sequence: CDR1 MNHNY, CDR2 SVGAGI (reference sequence). The V end was cut by 6 bases, the J end by 4 bases, with 15 bases between. The CDR3 is 14 amino acids. The CDR3 region is CASRSQGRRETQYF. Written as DNA, the CDR3 is TGTGCCAGCAGGTCACAGGGTAGAAGAGAGACCCAGTACTTC.

The chain uses TRBV28 and TRBJ1-2, with D tentatively TRBD1 (5 bases). The germline V gene has CDR1 MDHEN and CDR2 SYDVKM. Trimming left V 6 bases short and J 2 bases short, with 19 bases between. The CDR3 runs to 16 residues. The CDR3 protein is CASSLPPGTANYGYTF. The CDR3 DNA follows: TGTGCCAGCAGCCTACCCCCCGGGACGGCAAACTATGGCTACACCTTC.

The chain uses TRBV4-1 and TRBJ1-2; 10 bases are a match to TRBD1. The CDR3 sequence is 14 residues long. V gave up 5 bases and J gave up 8 bases; unmatched junction bases: 8. Germline CDR1 and CDR2: MGHRA and YSYEKL. The CDR3, as DNA: TGCGCCAGCAGCTCTTCGGGACAGGGGAAGGGCTACACCTTC. Protein product: CASSSSGQGKGYTF.

V usage is TRBV18 and J usage is TRBJ1-5; possibly TRBD1 for D (6 bases). The CDR3 consists of 15 residues. Germline-derived CDR1 and CDR2 are KGHSH and LQKENI. V was pared by 2 bases and J by 4 bases, with 12 bases between. The CDR3 nucleotides read TGTGCCAGCTCACCAAAGGCAGGGGCGAATCAGCCCCAGCATTTT. Protein: CASSPKAGANQPQHF.

Only a few counts were recorded for this clonotype. The chain couples TRBV30 to TRBJ2-7; D remains ambiguous. Germline lookup yields CDR1 GTSNPN and CDR2 SVGIG (reference sequence). V was clipped by 4 bases and J by 2 bases, with 9 bases between them. The CDR3 length is 12 residues. CDR3 DNA sequence: TGTGCCTGGAAGGGTGTAGCCTACGAGCAGTACTTC. Its translation is CAWKGVAYEQYF.

The chain carries TRBV7-9 and TRBJ2-7; the D gene could be TRBD1 or TRBD2 (6 bases each). The germline gives CDR1 SEHNR, CDR2 FQNEAQ (reference sequence). The V and J ends lost 1 base and 1 base respectively, with 17 bases between them. The CDR3 sequence is 17 residues long. This chain's CDR3 is CASSLGGAIHLSYEQYF. CDR3 bases: TGTGCCAGCAGCTTAGGGGGGGCGATCCATCTTTCCTACGAGCAGTACTTC.

V and J are TRBV24-1 and TRBJ2-1; 9 bases align to TRBD2. The ends lost 9 bases at V and 4 bases at J; junction bases unmatched: 6. CDR1 KGHDR and CDR2 SFDVKD come from the germline V gene. The CDR3 sequence is 14 residues long. The CDR3 DNA is TGTGCCACCCTCAGCGGGAGGCCATACAATGAGCAGTTCTTC. Amino acids: CATLSGRPYNEQFF.

This clonotype turned up a few times. The rearrangement joins TRBV6-5 to TRBJ2-7, with D perhaps TRBD1 or TRBD2 (5 bases each). V was shortened by 6 bases and J by 3 bases, with 15 bases between the two germline ends. The CDR3 covers 14 residues. CDR1 and CDR2 (germline): MNHEY, SVGAGI. The CDR3 protein is CASRNSGAIYEQYF. The CDR3 DNA reads as TGTGCCAGCAGGAATTCCGGGGCAATCTACGAGCAGTACTTC.

This sequence joins TRBV2 and TRBJ2-3; no firm D call. The CDR3 loop spans 14 amino acids. Trimming cost V 4 bases and J 0 bases, with 8 bases left between them. The germline V gene encodes CDR1 SNHLY and CDR2 FYNNEI. The CDR3 DNA sequence: TGTGCCAGCAGTGGCAGGCGGAGCACAGATACGCAGTATTTT. Translated, it gives CASSGRRSTDTQYF.

This rearrangement joins TRBV7-8 to TRBJ2-1; 9 bases line up with TRBD1. V was pared by 5 bases and J by 7 bases, with 15 bases of the junction left unmatched. This CDR3 is 17 amino acids long. In germline, CDR1 is SGHVS, CDR2 FQNEAQ. The CDR3 protein is CASSAIPGTGTGNEQFF. The CDR3 coding sequence is TGTGCCAGCAGCGCAATCCCCGGGACAGGGACGGGAAATGAGCAGTTCTTC.

This clonotype was recorded at least ten times. The chain is built from TRBV3-1 and TRBJ2-7, with TRBD1 matching 8 bases. CDR1 is LGHDT, CDR2 YNNKEL, per germline (reference sequence). Trimming at V came to 8 bases and at J to 2 bases, leaving 8 bases not matched to a gene. The CDR3 spans 14 residues. CDR3 coding DNA: TGTGCCAGCGCATCCGGGGACAGGCCCTACGAGCAGTACTTC. Its protein is CASASGDRPYEQYF.

J is TRBJ1-1 and V is TRBV2; D is undetermined. Germline CDR1 SNHLY, CDR2 FYNNEI. Trimming took 6 bases from V and 4 from J, leaving 12 bases between them. This CDR3 has 13 amino acids. The CDR3 protein is CASRLGLITEAFF. In DNA form, the CDR3 reads TGTGCCAGCAGACTTGGACTGATCACTGAAGCTTTCTTT.

The chain couples TRBV11-2 to TRBJ2-2; tentative D call: TRBD2 (5 bases). The CDR3 has 15 amino acids. Per the germline V gene, CDR1 is SGHAT and CDR2 is FQNNGV. The germline V and J ends were trimmed by 1 base and 4 bases, with 10 bases remaining between them. The CDR3 coding sequence is TGTGCCAGCAGCTTAGTACTAGAGAGCACCGGGGAGCTGTTTTTT. It translates to CASSLVLESTGELFF. The full variable domain, its missing parts supplied by reference TRBV11-2 and TRBJ2-2, is EAGVAQSPRYKIIEKRQSVAFWCNPISGHATLYWYQQILGQGPKLLIQFQNNGVVDDSQLPKDRFSAERLKGVDSTLKIQPAKLEDSAVYLCASSLVLESTGELFFGEGSRLTVL.

The chain is built from TRBV6-4 and TRBJ2-1, with D possibly being TRBD1 (5 bases). V lost 3 bases to trimming and J lost 6 bases, with 12 bases between them. Germline V lookup: CDR1 MRHNA, CDR2 SNTAGT. CDR3 size: 14 residues. CDR3 bases: TGTGCCAGCAGTGAGGGGCCAGCGCCCAATGAGCAGTTCTTC. Its translation: CASSEGPAPNEQFF.

The V call is TRBV10-3, the J call TRBJ1-2, with TRBD1 matching over 7 bases. Germline V gene lookup returns CDR1 ENHRY and CDR2 SYGVKD. Germline trimming cut 0 bases from V and 7 bases from J; bases unmatched to any gene: 11. The CDR3 is 16 amino acids. CDR3 DNA: TGTGCCATCAGTGAGTCGGGGACAGCAGCTAGAGGTGGCTACACCTTC. Encoded protein: CAISESGTAARGGYTF.

The genes are TRBV7-9 and TRBJ1-1, with unresolved D. The CDR3 extends over 13 amino acids. The germline V gene encodes CDR1 SEHNR and CDR2 FQNEAQ (reference sequence). Deletions cut 10 bases from V and 3 bases from J, with 15 bases between. In DNA, the CDR3 is TGTGCCACCCACAGTAGGCGGGACACTGAAGCTTTCTTT. Encoded protein: CATHSRRDTEAFF.

J is TRBJ1-1 and V is TRBV6-1; the D gene is possibly TRBD1 (5 bases). CDR3 length equals 10 residues. CDR1 is MNHNS, CDR2 SASEGT, per germline. Trimming took off 6 bases at V and 11 bases at J, with 10 bases between the two ends. The CDR3 DNA sequence: TGTGCCAGCAGAACAGGATACGCTTTCTTT. This encodes CASRTGYAFF.

This clonotype has a handful of counts. This chain links TRBV3-1 with TRBJ2-3; 8 nucleotides match TRBD1. CDR1 and CDR2 (germline): LGHDT, YNNKEL (reference sequence). CDR3 size: 18 residues. J lost 6 bases, V lost 0 bases, and 14 bases had no gene match. The DNA of the CDR3 is TGTGCCAGCAGCCAAGAAGGGACAGGCCGTCTTCTCCAGGATACGCAGTATTTT. This translates into CASSQEGTGRLLQDTQYF.

In its sample, this clonotype was seen many times. The CDR3 DNA follows: TGTGCCAGCAGTTTGGGGGGACGCTCCTACGAGCAGTACTTC. The encoded protein is CASSLGGRSYEQYF. J is TRBJ2-7 and V is TRBV12-3 or TRBV12-4; D perhaps matches TRBD2 (6 bases). The V gene lost 3 bases and the J gene lost 0 bases, with 9 bases spanning the gap. CDR3 size: 14 residues.

This clonotype was recorded at least ten times. The V and J genes are TRBV5-1 and TRBJ2-7, with 11 nucleotides matching TRBD2. This CDR3 region has 15 residues. V shed 5 bases, J shed 6 bases, and the junction held 10 bases outside the gene matches. Germline V gene sequence: CDR1 SGHRS, CDR2 YFSETQ. The CDR3 coding sequence is TGCGCCAGCAGTCCGGATCCGGGACTAGCGGCCGAGCAGTACTTC. Translated, it gives CASSPDPGLAAEQYF.

This clonotype was observed a few times. DNA of the CDR3: TGCGCCAGCAGCGGACACTACGAGCAGTACTTC. Amino acids: CASSGHYEQYF. J is TRBJ2-7 and V is TRBV5-1; D may be TRBD1 (5 bases). The CDR3 is 11 amino acids. Trimming stripped 4 bases from V and 3 bases from J, with 5 bases between. CDR1 and CDR2 (germline): SGHRS, YFSETQ.

The chain has TRBV12-3 or TRBV12-4 and TRBJ2-7; TRBD1 aligns across 8 bases. There are 16 residues in the CDR3. V dropped 2 bases and J dropped 1; count of bases not matched to a gene: 7. DNA of the CDR3: TGTGCCAGCAGTTTATGGGGACAGGCCTCGTCCTACGAGCAGTACTTC. Encoded protein: CASSLWGQASSYEQYF.